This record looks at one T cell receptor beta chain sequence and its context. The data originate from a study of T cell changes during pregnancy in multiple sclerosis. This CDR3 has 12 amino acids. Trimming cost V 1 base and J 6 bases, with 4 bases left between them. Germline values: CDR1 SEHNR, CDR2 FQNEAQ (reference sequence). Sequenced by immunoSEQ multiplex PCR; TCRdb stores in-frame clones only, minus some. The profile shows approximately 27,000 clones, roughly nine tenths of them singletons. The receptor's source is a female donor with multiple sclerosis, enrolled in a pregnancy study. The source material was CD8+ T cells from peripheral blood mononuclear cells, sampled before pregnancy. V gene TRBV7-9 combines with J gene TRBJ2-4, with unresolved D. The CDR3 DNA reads TGTGCCAGCAGCTTAGGTCGAAACATTCAGTACTTC. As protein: CASSLGRNIQYF.